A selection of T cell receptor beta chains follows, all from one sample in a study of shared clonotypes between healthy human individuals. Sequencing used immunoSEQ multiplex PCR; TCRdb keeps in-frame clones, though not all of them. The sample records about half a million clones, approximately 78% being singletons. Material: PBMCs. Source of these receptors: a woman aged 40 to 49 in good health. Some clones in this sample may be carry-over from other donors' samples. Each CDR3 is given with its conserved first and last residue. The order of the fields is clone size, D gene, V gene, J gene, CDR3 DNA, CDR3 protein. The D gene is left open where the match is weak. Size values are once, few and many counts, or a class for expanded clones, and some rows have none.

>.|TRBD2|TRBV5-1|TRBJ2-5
TGCGCCAGCAGCGTCGGACTAGCGGGGGAGCAAGAGACCCAGTACTTC
CASSVGLAGEQETQYF
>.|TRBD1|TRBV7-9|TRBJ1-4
TGTGCCAGCAGCACCACAGGGGGAGTGTTTTTT
CASSTTGGVFF
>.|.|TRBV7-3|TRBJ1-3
TGTGCCAGCAGCAGGGGCCCCGACTCTGGAAACACCATATATTTT
CASSRGPDSGNTIYF
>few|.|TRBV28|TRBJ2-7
TGTGCCAGCATCAAAGGGGCGGAGCAGTACTTC
CASIKGAEQYF
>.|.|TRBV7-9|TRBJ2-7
TGTGCCAGCAGCTTAGTCATTGGAGTACTCCACGAGCAGTACTTC
CASSLVIGVLHEQYF
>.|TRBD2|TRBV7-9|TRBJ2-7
TGTGCCAGCAGCTTACAATGGGAGGGCGACTACGAGCAGTACTTC
CASSLQWEGDYEQYF
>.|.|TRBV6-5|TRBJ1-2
TGTGCCAGCAGTCACAGCGGCCCACAACTCTTC
CASSHSGPQLF
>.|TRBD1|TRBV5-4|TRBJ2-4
TGTGCCAGCAGCCCGGACAGGGTAGAAGTCAAAAACATTCAGTACTTC
CASSPDRVEVKNIQYF
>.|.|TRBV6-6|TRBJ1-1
TGTGCCAGCAGTTACCAGGGTGAGGAAGACACTGAAGCTTTCTTT
CASSYQGEEDTEAFF
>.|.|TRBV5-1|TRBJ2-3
TGCGCCAGCAAGTCCTTGGGCCACGATACGCAGTATTTT
CASKSLGHDTQYF
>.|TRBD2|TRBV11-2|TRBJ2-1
TGTGCCAGCAGCTTCACAAGCGGGAGGTACAATGAGCAGTTCTTC
CASSFTSGRYNEQFF
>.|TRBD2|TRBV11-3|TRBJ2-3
TGTGCCAGCAGCTTGGGGACTAGCGGGGAGTCAGATACGCAGTATTTT
CASSLGTSGESDTQYF
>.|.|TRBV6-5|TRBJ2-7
TGTGCCAGCAGTTACGGGTTGGGGCGATCCTACGAGCAGTACTTC
CASSYGLGRSYEQYF
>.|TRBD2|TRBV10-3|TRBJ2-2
TGTGCCACCAAAGCGGGAGTCACCGGGGAGCTGTTTTTT
CATKAGVTGELFF
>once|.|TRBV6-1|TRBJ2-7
TGTGCCAGCAGTGAAGCCATGGAACCCCCGAGTCGCGAGCAGTACTTC
CASSEAMEPPSREQYF
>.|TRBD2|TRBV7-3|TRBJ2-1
TGTGCCAGCAGCCTAATACTAGCGGGAGGTTACAATGAGCAGTTCTTC
CASSLILAGGYNEQFF
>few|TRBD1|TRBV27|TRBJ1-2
TGTGCCAGCAGTTTACTACAGGGGTATGGCTACACCTTC
CASSLLQGYGYTF
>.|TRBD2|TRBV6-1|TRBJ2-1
TGTGCCAGCAGTGAAGCACGGACTAGCGGGGCCTTGGATGAGCAGTTCTTC
CASSEARTSGALDEQFF
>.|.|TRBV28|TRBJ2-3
TGTGCCAGCAGTTTGCGGATTAGCACAGATACGCAGTATTTT
CASSLRISTDTQYF
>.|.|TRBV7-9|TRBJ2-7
TGTGCCAGCAGCCCAAGACAGGCCGAGCAGTACTTC
CASSPRQAEQYF
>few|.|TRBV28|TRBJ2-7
TGTGCCAGCAGTTTGAGCCTGAACTCCTACGAGCAGTACTTC
CASSLSLNSYEQYF
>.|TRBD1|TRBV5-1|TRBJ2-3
TGCGCCAGCAGCATAACGGGACAGGGGAGGGCAGATACGCAGTATTTT
CASSITGQGRADTQYF
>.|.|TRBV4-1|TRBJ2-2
TGCGCCAGCAGCCAAGAGGGGGGGAGGGGGCTGAACACCGGGGAGCTGTTTTTT
CASSQEGGRGLNTGELFF
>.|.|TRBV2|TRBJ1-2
TGTGCCAGCAGTGAACAGGTCCATGGCTACACCTTC
CASSEQVHGYTF
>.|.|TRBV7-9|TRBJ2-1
TGTGCCAGCAGCCGGGAGTGGCCTGCGGATGAGCAGTTCTTC
CASSREWPADEQFF
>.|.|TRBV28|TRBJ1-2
TGTGCCAGCAGTTTAAATTTGGCAGTCAACTCCTATGGCTACACCTTC
CASSLNLAVNSYGYTF
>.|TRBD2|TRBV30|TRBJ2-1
TGTGCCTGGGGGGGGACTAGCGGGAAGCAGTTCTTC
CAWGGTSGKQFF
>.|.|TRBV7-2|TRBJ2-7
TGTGCCAGCAGCTCACCCCGGGACATCTCCTACGAGCAGTACTTC
CASSSPRDISYEQYF
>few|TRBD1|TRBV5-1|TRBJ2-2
TGCGCCAGCAGCTTGAAGACAGGGCGGAACACCGGGGAGCTGTTTTTT
CASSLKTGRNTGELFF
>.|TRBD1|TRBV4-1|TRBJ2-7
TGCGCCAGCAGCCTCCCCAGGGGGGAGCAGTACTTC
CASSLPRGEQYF
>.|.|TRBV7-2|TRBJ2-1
TGTGCCAGCAGCTTAAGACAGGGAGGTCGGTACAATGAGCAGTTCTTC
CASSLRQGGRYNEQFF
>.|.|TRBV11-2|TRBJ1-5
TGTGCCAGCAGCTTAGAGATCGGGACGGGCAATCAGCCCCAGCATTTT
CASSLEIGTGNQPQHF
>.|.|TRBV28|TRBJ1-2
TGTGCCAGCAGTTCCGCCCAATATGGCTACACCTTC
CASSSAQYGYTF
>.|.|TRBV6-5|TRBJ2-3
TGTGCCAGCAGACAGAGCACAGATACGCAGTATTTT
CASRQSTDTQYF
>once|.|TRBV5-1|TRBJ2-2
TGCGCCAGCAGCCCCCGGGATACCACCGGGGAGCTGTTTTTT
CASSPRDTTGELFF
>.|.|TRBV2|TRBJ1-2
TGTGCCAGCACACCGATAGAGGGCTACACCTTC
CASTPIEGYTF
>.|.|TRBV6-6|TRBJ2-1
TGTGCCAGCAGTCAACTAGCTCCTGAGCAGTTCTTC
CASSQLAPEQFF
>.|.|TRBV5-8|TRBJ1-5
TGTGCCAGCAGCTTAATCGAGGGGCTTAATCAGCCCCAGCATTTT
CASSLIEGLNQPQHF
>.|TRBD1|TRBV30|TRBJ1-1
TGTGCCTGGAGTGCCACCCGGCAGGGGGCCACTGAAGCTTTCTTT
CAWSATRQGATEAFF
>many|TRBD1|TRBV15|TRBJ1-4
TGTGCCACCAGCGGTAGGACAGGGGGCAACGAAAAACTGTTTTTT
CATSGRTGGNEKLFF
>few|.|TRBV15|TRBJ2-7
TGTGCCACCAGCAGAGACAGGGAATACGAGCAGTACTTC
CATSRDREYEQYF
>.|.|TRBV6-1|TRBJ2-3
TGTGCCAGCAGTGAAGCGCTTCTAGGCGGACCTAGCACAGATACGCAGTATTTT
CASSEALLGGPSTDTQYF
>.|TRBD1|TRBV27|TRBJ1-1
TGTGCCAGCAGTTTGACAGGGCTGAACACTGAAGCTTTCTTT
CASSLTGLNTEAFF
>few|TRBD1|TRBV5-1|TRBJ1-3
TGCGCCAGCAGCTGGGACAGGATTCAAACCATATATTTT
CASSWDRIQTIYF
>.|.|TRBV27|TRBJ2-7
TGTGCCAGCAGTTACACAGGGAATGGCAACGAGCAGTACTTC
CASSYTGNGNEQYF
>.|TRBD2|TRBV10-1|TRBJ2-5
TGCGCCAGCAGTGAGAGTGGGACTAGCCAGGAGACCCAGTACTTC
CASSESGTSQETQYF
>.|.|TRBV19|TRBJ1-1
TGTGCCAGTAGTATTTTCGGGGGGAACACTGAAGCTTTCTTT
CASSIFGGNTEAFF
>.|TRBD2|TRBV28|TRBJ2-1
TGTGCCAGCAACCCACTAGCGAGGAATGAGCAGTTCTTC
CASNPLARNEQFF
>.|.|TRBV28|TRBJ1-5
TGTGCCAGCCACCGTTCCCACCGGGGGGCCAATCAGCCCCAGCATTTT
CASHRSHRGANQPQHF
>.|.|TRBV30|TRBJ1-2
TGTGCCTGGAGTGTGGTGGGCCTAACGATCTATGGCTACACCTTC
CAWSVVGLTIYGYTF
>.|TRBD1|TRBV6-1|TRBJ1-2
TGTGCCAGCAGTGGGACAGGGACCTATGGCTACACCTTC
CASSGTGTYGYTF
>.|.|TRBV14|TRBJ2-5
TGTGCCAGCAGCCAAGGAAAGACCCAGTACTTC
CASSQGKTQYF
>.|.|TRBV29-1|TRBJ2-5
TGCAGCGTTGGGGGGCTGGAGACCCAGTACTTC
CSVGGLETQYF
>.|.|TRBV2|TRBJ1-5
TGTGCCAGCAGGGATAGCAATCAGCCCCAGCATTTT
CASRDSNQPQHF
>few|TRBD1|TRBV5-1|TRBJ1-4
TGCGCCAGCAGCACGCCGCGACAGGGGGAGAGGGGGACTAATGAAAAACTGTTTTTT
CASSTPRQGERGTNEKLFF
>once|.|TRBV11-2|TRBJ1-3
TGTGCCAGCAGCTTAGCAGGACGCCGTAACACCATATATTTT
CASSLAGRRNTIYF
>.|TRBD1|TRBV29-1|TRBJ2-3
TGCAGCGTTGCTGGGACAGGATCCCGGGTAGTCGGGGATACGCAGTATTTT
CSVAGTGSRVVGDTQYF
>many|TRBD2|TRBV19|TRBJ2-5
TGTGCCAGTAGTATAGGACTAGCGGGAAAAGAGACCCAGTACTTC
CASSIGLAGKETQYF
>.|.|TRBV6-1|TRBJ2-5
TGTGCCAGCCGTGGCGTGCCGTCTTCCCAGTACTTC
CASRGVPSSQYF